A single sample is the source of the 17 T cell receptor beta chains below, sequenced in a study of post-analysis software for immune sequencing data. Whole-study findings and limits: Controls showed lower frequencies than patients for five TRBV segments, and TRBV5-6, TRBV5-1 and TRBV20-1 were among these.

The library was made from cDNA and included unique molecular identifiers. Via MiXCR, TCRdb re-called the PCR reads, giving one row per CDR3 protein. This table has roughly 400,000 distinct CDR3 sequences, about 40% appearing once. These receptors have no known antigen. Sequencing was carried out using blood. The receptors were sampled from a girl aged 2-10 years with multiple sclerosis.

This rearrangement joins TRBV12-3 or TRBV12-4 to TRBJ2-1; 11 positions agree with TRBD1. This CDR3 is 15 amino acids long. Trimming took 5 bases from V and 3 from J; bases not matched to a gene: 3. The CDR3 loop reads CASSRGTGGYNEQFF. The CDR3 DNA is TGTGCCAGCAGTCGAGGGACAGGGGGCTACAATGAGCAGTTCTTC.

The chain is built from TRBV27 and TRBJ2-1, with 13 bases identical to TRBD2. The germline gives CDR1 MNHEY, CDR2 SMNVEV (reference sequence). This CDR3 is 16 amino acids long. Trimming removed 5 bases from V and 8 bases from J; junction bases left unmatched: 9. CDR3 protein: CASSPRTSGSFHEQFF. The CDR3 DNA sequence: TGTGCCAGCAGTCCCCGGACTAGCGGGAGCTTCCATGAGCAGTTCTTC.

In this sample, this clonotype turned up many times. The chain joins TRBV10-3 to TRBJ2-7; no firm D call. Trimming pared 2 bases from V and 0 bases from J, leaving 14 bases between. This CDR3 comprises 16 residues. Germline V CDR1 and CDR2: ENHRY, SYGVKD. CDR3 bases: TGTGCCATCAGTGAGCCAGGTAGAGGCATCTCCTACGAGCAGTACTTC. It codes for CAISEPGRGISYEQYF.

V usage is TRBV12-3 or TRBV12-4 and J usage is TRBJ2-1, with 8 bases matching TRBD2. The CDR3 runs 15 residues. Trimming took 2 bases from V and 8 from J; bases not matched to a gene: 8. The CDR3 DNA reads TGTGCCAGCAGTTTAAGCGGGGGCACTTTAGATGAGCAGTTCTTC. Protein: CASSLSGGTLDEQFF.

A few counts support this clonotype. The rearrangement joins TRBV12-3 or TRBV12-4 to TRBJ1-2; D remains ambiguous. This CDR3 has 17 residues. V was cut by 1 base and J by 6 bases, with 21 bases left in between. The CDR3 region is CASSLVYIGRRFHGYTF. DNA for the CDR3: TGTGCCAGCAGTTTAGTCTATATAGGACGAAGGTTCCATGGCTACACCTTC.

Only a few counts were recorded for this clonotype. The V call is TRBV10-3, the J call TRBJ2-7; 9 bases are a match to TRBD1. The germline gives CDR1 ENHRY, CDR2 SYGVKD. The CDR3 runs 18 residues. Trimming at V came to 4 bases and at J to 3 bases, leaving 16 bases not matched to a gene. CDR3 DNA sequence: TGTGCCATCAGTGGGCGGACAGGGGTTTTGGGTATTGACTACGAGCAGTACTTC. This sequence encodes CAISGRTGVLGIDYEQYF.

There are a few counts of this clonotype. The rearrangement links TRBV29-1 to TRBJ2-7; the D gene is possibly TRBD1 (5 bases). The V gene lost 4 bases and the J gene lost 0 bases, with 16 bases spanning the gap. The CDR3 covers 15 residues. In germline, CDR1 is SQVTM, CDR2 ANQGSEA. CDR3 protein: CSVVFPQGISYEQYF. The CDR3 DNA reads as TGCAGCGTTGTGTTTCCGCAGGGTATCTCCTACGAGCAGTACTTC.

This clonotype turned up a few times. V and J are TRBV20-1 and TRBJ2-4; 7 bases agree with TRBD2. The better agreement between TRBJ2-7 and the DNA end casts doubt on the J call. The CDR3 contains 15 residues. Germline V gene lookup returns CDR1 DFQATT and CDR2 SNEGSKA (reference sequence). The DNA for the CDR3 is TGCAGTGCTAGGGTTCCGGGACTACTGTCCTACGAGCAGTACTTC. Protein sequence: CSARVPGLLSYEQYF.

This clonotype was observed a handful of times. The chain combines TRBV25-1 with TRBJ1-2; D unclear. CDR3 size: 14 residues. Germline values: CDR1 MGHDK, CDR2 SYGVNS. The germline V and J ends were trimmed by 0 bases and 2 bases, with 7 bases remaining between them. CDR3 sequence: CASSEYQENYGYTF. CDR3 DNA sequence: TGTGCCAGCAGTGAATATCAGGAAAACTATGGCTACACCTTC.

The chain links TRBV12-3 or TRBV12-4 to TRBJ2-5; D is ambiguous. This CDR3 comprises 13 residues. Trimming took 4 bases from V and 5 from J, leaving 11 bases between them. CDR3 residues: CASSSQRSETQYF. In DNA, the CDR3 is TGTGCCAGCAGTTCCCAGAGGTCGGAGACCCAGTACTTC.

The J gene is TRBJ1-5, the V gene TRBV7-2, with a weak D call TRBD1 (6 bases). The CDR3 is 13 amino acids. Trimming pared 5 bases from V and 7 bases from J, leaving 12 bases between. Germline CDR1 is SGHTA and CDR2 is FQGNSA. The CDR3 DNA reads as TGTGCCAGCAGCAATCGGGGGCGGCAGCCCCAGCATTTT. This gives the protein CASSNRGRQPQHF.

This chain joins TRBV12-3 or TRBV12-4 and TRBJ1-5; a weak D match, TRBD1 (6 bases). CDR3 length: 13 amino acids. V dropped 6 bases and J dropped 4 bases, with 10 bases sitting between them. In DNA form, the CDR3 reads TGTGCCAGCAGCCGGACAGAAAATCAGCCCCAGCATTTT. It yields the protein CASSRTENQPQHF.

This clonotype appeared once. V and J are TRBV12-3 or TRBV12-4 and TRBJ1-1, with D unresolved. The CDR3 extends over 14 amino acids. V dropped 7 bases and J dropped 6 bases, with 18 bases sitting between them. The CDR3 here is CASTPQDGRPEAFF. In DNA, the CDR3 is TGTGCCAGCACCCCTCAGGACGGAAGGCCTGAAGCTTTCTTT.

The rearrangement links TRBV29-1 to TRBJ2-7; unclear D gene. The length of the CDR3 is 14 residues. The V gene's germline CDR1 is SQVTM and CDR2 ANQGSEA. V dropped 8 bases and J dropped 2 bases, with 19 bases sitting between them. For the CDR3, the DNA is TGCAGCAGCCGATCTCAGGCGGATCCCTACGAGCAGTACTTC. The encoded protein is CSSRSQADPYEQYF.

This clonotype was seen a handful of times. This rearrangement joins TRBV29-1 to TRBJ1-2; maybe TRBD1 (5 bases). The V end lost 2 bases, the J end lost 5 bases, and 21 bases lay between the germline ends. CDR1 and CDR2 (germline): SQVTM, ANQGSEA. This CDR3 comprises 16 residues. The CDR3 region is CSVELNAGIAHYGYTF. DNA of the CDR3: TGCAGCGTTGAACTAAACGCAGGGATAGCGCATTATGGCTACACCTTC.

This clonotype has a handful of counts. This chain links TRBV12-3 or TRBV12-4 with TRBJ2-1; 10 bases fit TRBD2. The CDR3 length is 15 residues. J lost 12 bases, V lost 5 bases, and 13 bases had no gene match. CDR3: CASSPPAGGRVGQFF. The CDR3 nucleotides read TGTGCCAGCAGTCCACCAGCGGGAGGGCGTGTCGGGCAGTTCTTC.

This chain connects TRBV5-1 to TRBJ1-2; D unresolved. V lost 3 bases, J lost 5 bases, and 11 bases lay in between. This CDR3 is 13 amino acids long. In germline, CDR1 is SGHRS, CDR2 YFSETQ. CDR3 DNA: TGCGCCAGCAGCTACGCGGAAACTTATGGCTACACCTTC. This translates into CASSYAETYGYTF.